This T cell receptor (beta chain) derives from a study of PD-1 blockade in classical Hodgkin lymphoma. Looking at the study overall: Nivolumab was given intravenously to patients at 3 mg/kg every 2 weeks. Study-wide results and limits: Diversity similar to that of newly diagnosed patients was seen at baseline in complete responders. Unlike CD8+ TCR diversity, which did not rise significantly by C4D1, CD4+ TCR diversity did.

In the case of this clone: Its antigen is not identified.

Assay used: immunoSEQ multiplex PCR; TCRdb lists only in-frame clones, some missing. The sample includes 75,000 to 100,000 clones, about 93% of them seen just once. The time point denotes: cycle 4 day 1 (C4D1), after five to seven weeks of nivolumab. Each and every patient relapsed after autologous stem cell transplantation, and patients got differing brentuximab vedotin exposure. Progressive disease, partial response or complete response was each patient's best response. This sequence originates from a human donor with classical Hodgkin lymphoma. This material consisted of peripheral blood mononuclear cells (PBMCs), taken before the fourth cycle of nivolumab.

CDR3 in amino acids: CAIARRGSAGANVLTF. CDR3 bases: TGTGCCATCGCCCGGCGCGGGAGCGCTGGGGCCAACGTCCTGACTTTC. The V gene is TRBV10-3, the J gene TRBJ2-6; 7 nucleotides agree with TRBD2. CDR1 is ENHRY and CDR2 is SYGVKD in the germline V gene. Trimming removed 8 bases from V and 2 bases from J; junction bases left unmatched: 9. The CDR3 is 16 residues long.